This T cell receptor (beta chain) was found in a study of cytomegalovirus exposure and HLA in healthy donors. The wider study: An earlier analysis identified 117 million unique TCR beta sequences in some 170 million T cells. The early release's HLA-typed donors yielded 65 million to 85 million unique TCRs. Regarding the study as a whole: Later work found that TCR association rates differed between HLA loci; DRB1 had the most and HLA-C the fewest. The sole available immune exposure information was CMV serostatus.

As regards this clone: Its antigen is unknown.

The length of the CDR3 is 15 residues. Trimming cost V 5 bases and J 4 bases; bases outside gene matches: 10. Germline loops: CDR1 SSHAT, CDR2 FNYEAQ (reference sequence). Primers included in the PCR were 60 Vbeta and 13 Jbeta primers. Produced via immunoSEQ multiplex PCR; TCRdb's table is partial and in-frame only. The table has about 160,000 clones, approximately 82% seen once. The sample comprised PBMCs. The sequence came from a male donor in good health and CMV-seropositive. The rearrangement uses TRBV7-7 and TRBJ2-5, with 7 bases fitting TRBD2. The CDR3 nucleotides read TGTGCCAGCAGCCCTGCGACTTCGGGGGGAGAGACCCAGTACTTC. Protein product: CASSPATSGGETQYF. The full variable domain, in which reference TRBV7-7 and TRBJ2-5 provide the parts outside the CDR3, is GAGVSQSPRYKVTKRGQDVTLRCDPISSHATLYWYQQALGQGPEFLTYFNYEAQPDKSGLPSDRFSAERPEGSISTLTIQRTEQRDSAMYRCASSPATSGGETQYFGPGTRLLVL.